The 31 T cell receptor beta chains in this list originate from one sample, sequenced in a study of regulatory T cells in long-lasting Graves disease. The authors built TCR beta libraries using iRepertoire HTBI primers and Arm-PCR of CDR3 regions. Via MiXCR, TCRdb re-called the multiplex PCR reads, giving one row per CDR3 protein. The sample carries around 500,000 distinct CDR3 sequences, approximately 13% recorded once. Time point given: newly diagnosed GD, antithyroid drugs for less than 3 months. RNA isolated from PBMCs was used to make the TCR library. The same specimen was also included in a second study, on T cells in Graves' hyperthyroidism and ophthalmopathy.

Here the sequenced sample was peripheral blood mononuclear cells (PBMCs), taken at new diagnosis, from a patient treated with antithyroid drugs. All receptors derive from a man in his thirties or forties with Graves disease.

This clonotype was seen at least ten times. This sequence joins TRBV6-5 and TRBJ1-4; D is ambiguous. This CDR3 has 17 residues. Germline CDR1 and CDR2: MNHEY and SVGAGI. Trimming left V 2 bases short and J 8 bases short, with 21 bases between. The CDR3 bases are TGTGCCAGCAGTTACAGGATTTCGACGGTCGGAGTCGAAAAACTGTTTTTT. Translated, it gives CASSYRISTVGVEKLFF.

The sample holds many counts of this clonotype. The J gene is TRBJ2-1, the V gene TRBV29-1, with 7 positions matching TRBD2. V was pared by 1 base and J by 8 bases, with 5 bases of the junction left unmatched. The CDR3 is 13 residues long. Germline-derived CDR1 and CDR2 are SQVTM and ANQGSEA. The CDR3 protein is CSVEAFRGDEQFF. DNA of the CDR3: TGCAGCGTTGAAGCCTTCCGGGGGGATGAGCAGTTCTTC.

The chain couples TRBV19 to TRBJ1-4; possibly TRBD1 for D (6 bases). There are 16 residues in the CDR3. Trimming removed 3 bases at V and 6 bases at J, with 17 bases between. Germline loops: CDR1 LNHDA, CDR2 SQIVND (reference sequence). CDR3 sequence: CASSIRTRDTHEKLFF. CDR3 sequence (DNA): TGTGCCAGTAGTATCAGGACCCGGGACACCCATGAAAAACTGTTTTTT.

Many counts were recorded for this clonotype. The chain employs TRBV7-9 and TRBJ2-5; TRBD1 is a possible D gene (6 bases). The V gene lost 5 bases and the J gene lost 7 bases, with 14 bases spanning the gap. Germline V lookup: CDR1 SEHNR, CDR2 FQNEAQ (reference sequence). This CDR3 region has 13 residues. The CDR3 region is CASSLYREGTQYF. The CDR3 DNA follows: TGTGCCAGCAGCCTTTACAGGGAAGGGACCCAGTACTTC.

In this sample, this clonotype turned up many times. The genes are TRBV12-3 or TRBV12-4 and TRBJ1-4; D is ambiguous. V dropped 4 bases and J dropped 8 bases, with 14 bases sitting between them. The CDR3 covers 14 residues. The CDR3: CASSSVFSGEKLFF. CDR3 sequence (DNA): TGTGCCAGCAGTTCAGTCTTTTCTGGGGAAAAACTGTTTTTT.

The chain uses TRBV11-2 and TRBJ2-5; TRBD2 matches 11 bases. Per germline, CDR1 SGHAT and CDR2 FQNNGV. The CDR3 runs 16 residues. The V segment lost 1 base and the J segment 3 bases; nucleotides outside the gene matches: 4. The CDR3 protein is CASSLVVAGGEETQYF. CDR3 bases: TGTGCCAGCAGCTTAGTCGTAGCGGGAGGGGAAGAGACCCAGTACTTC.

This clonotype was recorded many times. The chain carries TRBV6-1 and TRBJ2-1, with 8 bases lining up with TRBD1. There are 13 residues in the CDR3. The V gene's germline CDR1 is MNHNS and CDR2 SASEGT. V trimming: 6 bases; J trimming: 5 bases; junction bases outside the gene matches: 3. The CDR3 loop reads CASRDREDNEQFF. DNA for the CDR3: TGTGCCAGCAGGGACAGGGAAGACAATGAGCAGTTCTTC.

The V call is TRBV2, the J call TRBJ2-1; 10 nucleotides match TRBD2. The CDR3 loop spans 15 amino acids. Germline V gives CDR1 SNHLY, CDR2 FYNNEI. V dropped 6 bases and J dropped 7; count of bases not matched to a gene: 9. CDR3 residues: CASRQPGLAWNEQFF. In DNA, the CDR3 is TGTGCCAGCAGACAACCGGGACTAGCGTGGAATGAGCAGTTCTTC.

J is TRBJ2-3 and V is TRBV29-1, with 11 bases matching TRBD2. This CDR3 contains 14 residues. The V gene's germline CDR1 is SQVTM and CDR2 ANQGSEA. V shed 5 bases, J shed 3 bases, and the junction held 4 bases outside the gene matches. DNA for the CDR3: TGCAGCGTTATAACTAGCGGGAGTACAGATACGCAGTATTTT. Protein: CSVITSGSTDTQYF.

This clonotype was seen only once. Given a far larger clone just one base away, this is likely a sequencing read error. V gene TRBV6-4 combines with J gene TRBJ2-1; either TRBD1 or TRBD2 may supply D (5 bases each). The CDR3 covers 15 residues. Germline loops: CDR1 MRHNA, CDR2 SNTAGT. Trimming left V 11 bases short and J 1 base short, with 18 bases between. This chain's CDR3 is CAGQKVGESYNEQFF. The CDR3 DNA is TGTGCCGGCCAAAAGGTGGGGGAATCCTACAATGAGCAGTTCTTC.

CDR3 loop: CASSVDRSSYNEQFF. CDR3 DNA sequence: TGTGCCAGCTCAGTCGACCGTAGCTCCTACAATGAGCAGTTCTTC. The V gene is TRBV18, the J gene TRBJ2-1; D ambiguous. Trimming removed 5 bases from V and 0 bases from J, with 11 bases in between. In germline, CDR1 is KGHSH, CDR2 LQKENI. The CDR3 consists of 15 residues.

This clonotype has a count of ten or more. V and J are TRBV20-1 and TRBJ2-1, with D possibly matching TRBD1 (6 bases). Germline CDR1 DFQATT, CDR2 SNEGSKA (reference sequence). The CDR3 has 13 amino acids. V was shortened by 2 bases and J by 8 bases, with 13 bases between the two germline ends. CDR3 amino acids: CSARFWGRDEQFF. CDR3 nucleotide sequence: TGCAGTGCTAGATTTTGGGGGCGGGATGAGCAGTTCTTC.

The chain carries TRBV5-1 and TRBJ2-3; the match to TRBD1 covers 8 bases. The J call may be incorrect, as the DNA end agrees better with TRBJ1-5. The CDR3 has 17 residues. Germline V CDR1 and CDR2: SGHRS, YFSETQ. CDR3 in DNA: TGCGCCAGCATTTCCTTGGGCAGGGGGCGTGGCACAGATACGCAGCATTTT. Protein product: CASISLGRGRGTDTQHF.

The chain links TRBV5-4 to TRBJ1-2; 8 bases align to TRBD1. The CDR3 runs to 15 residues. Germline V lookup: CDR1 SGHNT, CDR2 YYREEE (reference sequence). V lost 4 bases, J lost 4 bases, and 9 bases stayed unmatched. Written as DNA, the CDR3 is TGTGCCAGCAGCCCACTCGGGACAGGCCTCTATGGCTACACCTTC. Translated, it gives CASSPLGTGLYGYTF.

In its sample, this clonotype was seen a few times. V is TRBV5-1 and J is TRBJ2-7; D is perhaps TRBD1 or TRBD2 (5 bases each). V gave up 0 bases and J gave up 6 bases, with 7 bases separating them. Per the germline V gene, CDR1 is SGHRS and CDR2 is YFSETQ. CDR3 size: 12 residues. CDR3 in amino acids: CASSLAGLEQYF. CDR3 sequence (DNA): TGCGCCAGCAGCTTGGCGGGGCTCGAGCAGTACTTC.

This clonotype appeared many times. V is TRBV20-1 and J is TRBJ1-2, with D perhaps TRBD1 (5 bases). The V end lost 3 bases, the J end lost 8 bases, and 16 bases lay between the germline ends. The CDR3 length is 13 residues. From germline, CDR1 is DFQATT and CDR2 SNEGSKA (reference sequence). The CDR3 here is CSASGAGEWGYTF. The DNA for the CDR3 is TGCAGTGCTAGTGGGGCGGGAGAGTGGGGCTACACCTTC.

This clonotype was observed many times. J is TRBJ1-2 and V is TRBV27, with a possible D match to TRBD1 (6 bases). Per germline, CDR1 MNHEY and CDR2 SMNVEV (reference sequence). There are 15 residues in the CDR3. Deletions cut 2 bases from V and 3 bases from J, with 13 bases between. CDR3 residues: CASSLRGAPYYGYTF. CDR3 sequence (DNA): TGTGCCAGCAGTTTAAGGGGGGCCCCCTACTATGGCTACACCTTC.

This clonotype was found many times. The chain carries TRBV6-2 or TRBV6-3 and TRBJ2-3, with D unclear. The CDR3 runs 13 residues. Trimming took 5 bases from V and 2 from J, leaving 8 bases between them. CDR1 and CDR2 from the germline V gene are MNHEY and SVGEGT. The CDR3 is CASSEAFTDTQYF. The CDR3 region has the DNA TGTGCCAGCAGTGAGGCCTTCACAGATACGCAGTATTTT.

This clonotype has at least ten counts. The V gene is TRBV27, the J gene TRBJ1-1, with D possibly being TRBD1 (6 bases). The germline V and J ends were trimmed by 6 bases and 4 bases, with 15 bases remaining between them. The CDR3 is made up of 14 amino acids. Germline values: CDR1 MNHEY, CDR2 SMNVEV (reference sequence). The CDR3 DNA sequence: TGTGCCAGCAGCCTCGTCAGGGGCGGCACTGAAGCTTTCTTT. It specifies CASSLVRGGTEAFF.

There are a few counts of this clonotype. V and J are TRBV5-5 and TRBJ2-2; tentative D call: TRBD1 (6 bases). Per the germline V gene, CDR1 is SGHKS and CDR2 is YYEKEE (reference sequence). V lost 0 bases to trimming and J lost 4 bases, with 16 bases between them. The CDR3 runs to 17 residues. Here the CDR3 reads CASSLADRRIFTGELFF. For the CDR3, the DNA is TGTGCCAGCAGCTTGGCCGACAGGAGGATTTTCACCGGGGAGCTGTTTTTT.

The chain employs TRBV2 and TRBJ2-1, with TRBD2 matching over 14 bases. Germline loops: CDR1 SNHLY, CDR2 FYNNEI. CDR3 length: 14 amino acids. J gave up 15 bases and V 7 bases, and 11 bases lay outside the gene matches. The CDR3 loop is CASNRLAGGLLLFF. The CDR3 DNA is TGTGCCAGCAATCGACTAGCGGGAGGGTTGTTGTTGTTCTTC. Using reference TRBV2 and TRBJ2-1 for the parts outside the CDR3, the full variable domain is EPEVTQTPSHQVTQMGQEVILRCVPISNHLYFYWYRQILGQKVEFLVSFYNNEISEKSEIFDDQFSVERPDGSNFTLKIRSTKLEDSAMYFCASNRLAGGLLLFFGPGTRLTVL.

This chain links TRBV7-6 with TRBJ2-3; tentatively, D is TRBD2 (5 bases). CDR3 length: 14 amino acids. Germline-derived CDR1 and CDR2 are SGHVS and FNYEAQ. Trimming stripped 3 bases from V and 3 bases from J, with 10 bases between. The CDR3 is CASSFIGSTDTQYF. In DNA form, the CDR3 reads TGTGCCAGCAGCTTCATTGGGAGTACAGATACGCAGTATTTT.

This clonotype was observed at least ten times. The V gene is TRBV3-1, the J gene TRBJ2-1; weak D call: TRBD1 (5 bases). Deletions cut 3 bases from V and 5 bases from J, with 14 bases between. Germline CDR1 and CDR2: LGHDT and YNNKEL (reference sequence). The CDR3 has 15 amino acids. CDR3 DNA sequence: TGTGCCAGCAGCCAGCGCATGGGCAGGGACAATGAGCAGTTCTTC. It is translated as CASSQRMGRDNEQFF.

This clonotype was detected many times. CDR3 sequence: CAISDRGSNQPQHF. CDR3 in DNA: TGTGCCATCAGTGATAGAGGTAGCAATCAGCCCCAGCATTTT. The chain links TRBV10-3 to TRBJ1-5; the D is unclear. Germline CDR1 ENHRY, CDR2 SYGVKD. Trimming took 3 bases from V and 0 from J, leaving 6 bases between them. There are 14 residues in the CDR3.

This clonotype was detected many times. The chain joins TRBV2 to TRBJ1-6; D not certain. This CDR3 contains 17 residues. Germline V lookup: CDR1 SNHLY, CDR2 FYNNEI. V was shortened by 3 bases and J by 6 bases, with 18 bases between the two germline ends. The CDR3 protein is CASSDAQRVPLNSPLHF. CDR3 coding DNA: TGTGCCAGCAGTGACGCCCAGCGCGTCCCTCTTAATTCACCCCTCCACTTT.

This clonotype was found many times. This rearrangement joins TRBV10-3 to TRBJ1-1; D may be TRBD1 (5 bases). The CDR3 totals 12 residues. CDR1 is ENHRY, CDR2 SYGVKD, per germline. Deletions cut 10 bases from V and 4 bases from J, with 13 bases between. CDR3 region: CASGLTGTEAFF. Here the CDR3 DNA reads TGTGCCAGCGGGTTAACAGGCACTGAAGCTTTCTTT.

This clonotype was observed many times. This CDR3 reads CASSYADRGSYEQYF. The CDR3 DNA reads as TGTGCCAGCAGTTACGCGGACAGGGGCTCCTACGAGCAGTACTTC. The rearrangement uses TRBV6-5 and TRBJ2-7; 9 positions match TRBD1. V lost 2 bases, J lost 0 bases, and 2 bases stayed unmatched. The CDR3 has 15 amino acids. The germline V gene has CDR1 MNHEY and CDR2 SVGAGI.

V usage is TRBV29-1 and J usage is TRBJ1-1; no clear D. The CDR3 runs 12 residues. The germline gives CDR1 SQVTM, CDR2 ANQGSEA. The V and J ends lost 4 bases and 1 base respectively, with 7 bases between them. CDR3 region: CSVGHQNTEAFF. Here the CDR3 DNA reads TGCAGCGTTGGACACCAGAACACTGAAGCTTTCTTT.

This clonotype was seen ten or more times. The V gene is TRBV20-1, the J gene TRBJ2-7; D unclear. Trimming left V 4 bases short and J 1 base short, with 8 bases between. The CDR3 length is 12 residues. The germline V gene has CDR1 DFQATT and CDR2 SNEGSKA (reference sequence). This CDR3 reads CSAIDESYEQYF. The DNA of the CDR3 is TGCAGTGCTATCGACGAATCCTACGAGCAGTACTTC.

Regarding this clonotype: A much larger clonotype is one base distant, so this may be a read error. This chain connects TRBV28 to TRBJ2-7, with TRBD1 matching over 9 bases. V lost 5 bases and J lost 2; bases outside the gene matches: 13. Per the germline V gene, CDR1 is MDHEN and CDR2 is SYDVKM. The CDR3 contains 17 residues. CDR3 coding DNA: TGTGCCAGCAGTCCACCCACCGGACAGGGGAATACCTACGAGCAGTACTTC. Its translation is CASSPPTGQGNTYEQYF. Full variable domain (remainder filled in from reference TRBV28 and TRBJ2-7): DVKVTQSSRYLVKRTGEKVFLECVQDMDHENMFWYRQDPGLGLRLIYFSYDVKMKEKGDIPEGYSVSREKKERFSLILESASTNQTSMYLCASSPPTGQGNTYEQYFGPGTRLTVT.

This clonotype came up many times. The chain is built from TRBV5-1 and TRBJ2-7; D unclear. The CDR3 totals 12 residues. Germline-derived CDR1 and CDR2 are SGHRS and YFSETQ. Between the trimmed V and J ends, which lost 0 bases and 1 base, there was a span of 2 bases. The CDR3 sequence: CASSLESYEQYF. The CDR3, as DNA: TGCGCCAGCAGCTTGGAGTCCTACGAGCAGTACTTC.